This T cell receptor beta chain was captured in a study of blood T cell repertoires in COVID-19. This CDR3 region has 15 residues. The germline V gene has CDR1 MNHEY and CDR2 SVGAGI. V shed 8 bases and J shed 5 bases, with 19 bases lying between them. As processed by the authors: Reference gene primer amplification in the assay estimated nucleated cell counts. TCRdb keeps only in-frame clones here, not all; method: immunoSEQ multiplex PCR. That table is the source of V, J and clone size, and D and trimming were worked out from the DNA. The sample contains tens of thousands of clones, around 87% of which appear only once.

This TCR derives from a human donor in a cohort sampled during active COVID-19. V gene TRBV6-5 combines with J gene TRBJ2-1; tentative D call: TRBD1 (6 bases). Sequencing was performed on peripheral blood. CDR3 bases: TGTGCCAGCGCCTCAGGGGAGTTGGGGAACAATGAGCAGTTCTTC. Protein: CASASGELGNNEQFF.